This T cell receptor beta chain derives from a study of shared clonotypes between healthy human individuals. Study-level results: For sorted subsets, rarefaction showed incomplete sequencing despite large depth.

Naive CD8 isolation took CD45RO-negative cells positively selected for CCR7 and excluded terminally differentiated effector memory CD45RA+ cells. Every contributor of samples was a Caucasian grown-up residing in Nashville, Tennessee. To note about this clone: As yet, its antigen is unknown.

V was pared by 2 bases and J by 0 bases, with 8 bases between. The CDR3 runs to 14 residues. Germline CDR1 is SGHAT and CDR2 is FQNNGV. When replicate PCRs were run on sorted subsets, they used around 0.2 ug DNA, some 33,000 T cell genomes. In the study's own analysis: ImmunoSEQ output held junction-only sequences without quality scores, so filtering differed. Sequenced by immunoSEQ multiplex PCR; TCRdb stores in-frame clones only, minus some. V and J calls and clone size are given by that table; D and trimming were obtained from the DNA. This sample has about 800,000 clones, with around 96% found just once.

The V gene is TRBV11-2, the J gene TRBJ2-7; possible D gene TRBD1, 6 bases. Sequencing used naive CD8+ T cells sorted from blood. The receptor was derived from a young man in good health. The CDR3 DNA follows: TGTGCCAGCAGCTTACCGGACAGCTCCTACGAGCAGTACTTC. Translating gives CASSLPDSSYEQYF.